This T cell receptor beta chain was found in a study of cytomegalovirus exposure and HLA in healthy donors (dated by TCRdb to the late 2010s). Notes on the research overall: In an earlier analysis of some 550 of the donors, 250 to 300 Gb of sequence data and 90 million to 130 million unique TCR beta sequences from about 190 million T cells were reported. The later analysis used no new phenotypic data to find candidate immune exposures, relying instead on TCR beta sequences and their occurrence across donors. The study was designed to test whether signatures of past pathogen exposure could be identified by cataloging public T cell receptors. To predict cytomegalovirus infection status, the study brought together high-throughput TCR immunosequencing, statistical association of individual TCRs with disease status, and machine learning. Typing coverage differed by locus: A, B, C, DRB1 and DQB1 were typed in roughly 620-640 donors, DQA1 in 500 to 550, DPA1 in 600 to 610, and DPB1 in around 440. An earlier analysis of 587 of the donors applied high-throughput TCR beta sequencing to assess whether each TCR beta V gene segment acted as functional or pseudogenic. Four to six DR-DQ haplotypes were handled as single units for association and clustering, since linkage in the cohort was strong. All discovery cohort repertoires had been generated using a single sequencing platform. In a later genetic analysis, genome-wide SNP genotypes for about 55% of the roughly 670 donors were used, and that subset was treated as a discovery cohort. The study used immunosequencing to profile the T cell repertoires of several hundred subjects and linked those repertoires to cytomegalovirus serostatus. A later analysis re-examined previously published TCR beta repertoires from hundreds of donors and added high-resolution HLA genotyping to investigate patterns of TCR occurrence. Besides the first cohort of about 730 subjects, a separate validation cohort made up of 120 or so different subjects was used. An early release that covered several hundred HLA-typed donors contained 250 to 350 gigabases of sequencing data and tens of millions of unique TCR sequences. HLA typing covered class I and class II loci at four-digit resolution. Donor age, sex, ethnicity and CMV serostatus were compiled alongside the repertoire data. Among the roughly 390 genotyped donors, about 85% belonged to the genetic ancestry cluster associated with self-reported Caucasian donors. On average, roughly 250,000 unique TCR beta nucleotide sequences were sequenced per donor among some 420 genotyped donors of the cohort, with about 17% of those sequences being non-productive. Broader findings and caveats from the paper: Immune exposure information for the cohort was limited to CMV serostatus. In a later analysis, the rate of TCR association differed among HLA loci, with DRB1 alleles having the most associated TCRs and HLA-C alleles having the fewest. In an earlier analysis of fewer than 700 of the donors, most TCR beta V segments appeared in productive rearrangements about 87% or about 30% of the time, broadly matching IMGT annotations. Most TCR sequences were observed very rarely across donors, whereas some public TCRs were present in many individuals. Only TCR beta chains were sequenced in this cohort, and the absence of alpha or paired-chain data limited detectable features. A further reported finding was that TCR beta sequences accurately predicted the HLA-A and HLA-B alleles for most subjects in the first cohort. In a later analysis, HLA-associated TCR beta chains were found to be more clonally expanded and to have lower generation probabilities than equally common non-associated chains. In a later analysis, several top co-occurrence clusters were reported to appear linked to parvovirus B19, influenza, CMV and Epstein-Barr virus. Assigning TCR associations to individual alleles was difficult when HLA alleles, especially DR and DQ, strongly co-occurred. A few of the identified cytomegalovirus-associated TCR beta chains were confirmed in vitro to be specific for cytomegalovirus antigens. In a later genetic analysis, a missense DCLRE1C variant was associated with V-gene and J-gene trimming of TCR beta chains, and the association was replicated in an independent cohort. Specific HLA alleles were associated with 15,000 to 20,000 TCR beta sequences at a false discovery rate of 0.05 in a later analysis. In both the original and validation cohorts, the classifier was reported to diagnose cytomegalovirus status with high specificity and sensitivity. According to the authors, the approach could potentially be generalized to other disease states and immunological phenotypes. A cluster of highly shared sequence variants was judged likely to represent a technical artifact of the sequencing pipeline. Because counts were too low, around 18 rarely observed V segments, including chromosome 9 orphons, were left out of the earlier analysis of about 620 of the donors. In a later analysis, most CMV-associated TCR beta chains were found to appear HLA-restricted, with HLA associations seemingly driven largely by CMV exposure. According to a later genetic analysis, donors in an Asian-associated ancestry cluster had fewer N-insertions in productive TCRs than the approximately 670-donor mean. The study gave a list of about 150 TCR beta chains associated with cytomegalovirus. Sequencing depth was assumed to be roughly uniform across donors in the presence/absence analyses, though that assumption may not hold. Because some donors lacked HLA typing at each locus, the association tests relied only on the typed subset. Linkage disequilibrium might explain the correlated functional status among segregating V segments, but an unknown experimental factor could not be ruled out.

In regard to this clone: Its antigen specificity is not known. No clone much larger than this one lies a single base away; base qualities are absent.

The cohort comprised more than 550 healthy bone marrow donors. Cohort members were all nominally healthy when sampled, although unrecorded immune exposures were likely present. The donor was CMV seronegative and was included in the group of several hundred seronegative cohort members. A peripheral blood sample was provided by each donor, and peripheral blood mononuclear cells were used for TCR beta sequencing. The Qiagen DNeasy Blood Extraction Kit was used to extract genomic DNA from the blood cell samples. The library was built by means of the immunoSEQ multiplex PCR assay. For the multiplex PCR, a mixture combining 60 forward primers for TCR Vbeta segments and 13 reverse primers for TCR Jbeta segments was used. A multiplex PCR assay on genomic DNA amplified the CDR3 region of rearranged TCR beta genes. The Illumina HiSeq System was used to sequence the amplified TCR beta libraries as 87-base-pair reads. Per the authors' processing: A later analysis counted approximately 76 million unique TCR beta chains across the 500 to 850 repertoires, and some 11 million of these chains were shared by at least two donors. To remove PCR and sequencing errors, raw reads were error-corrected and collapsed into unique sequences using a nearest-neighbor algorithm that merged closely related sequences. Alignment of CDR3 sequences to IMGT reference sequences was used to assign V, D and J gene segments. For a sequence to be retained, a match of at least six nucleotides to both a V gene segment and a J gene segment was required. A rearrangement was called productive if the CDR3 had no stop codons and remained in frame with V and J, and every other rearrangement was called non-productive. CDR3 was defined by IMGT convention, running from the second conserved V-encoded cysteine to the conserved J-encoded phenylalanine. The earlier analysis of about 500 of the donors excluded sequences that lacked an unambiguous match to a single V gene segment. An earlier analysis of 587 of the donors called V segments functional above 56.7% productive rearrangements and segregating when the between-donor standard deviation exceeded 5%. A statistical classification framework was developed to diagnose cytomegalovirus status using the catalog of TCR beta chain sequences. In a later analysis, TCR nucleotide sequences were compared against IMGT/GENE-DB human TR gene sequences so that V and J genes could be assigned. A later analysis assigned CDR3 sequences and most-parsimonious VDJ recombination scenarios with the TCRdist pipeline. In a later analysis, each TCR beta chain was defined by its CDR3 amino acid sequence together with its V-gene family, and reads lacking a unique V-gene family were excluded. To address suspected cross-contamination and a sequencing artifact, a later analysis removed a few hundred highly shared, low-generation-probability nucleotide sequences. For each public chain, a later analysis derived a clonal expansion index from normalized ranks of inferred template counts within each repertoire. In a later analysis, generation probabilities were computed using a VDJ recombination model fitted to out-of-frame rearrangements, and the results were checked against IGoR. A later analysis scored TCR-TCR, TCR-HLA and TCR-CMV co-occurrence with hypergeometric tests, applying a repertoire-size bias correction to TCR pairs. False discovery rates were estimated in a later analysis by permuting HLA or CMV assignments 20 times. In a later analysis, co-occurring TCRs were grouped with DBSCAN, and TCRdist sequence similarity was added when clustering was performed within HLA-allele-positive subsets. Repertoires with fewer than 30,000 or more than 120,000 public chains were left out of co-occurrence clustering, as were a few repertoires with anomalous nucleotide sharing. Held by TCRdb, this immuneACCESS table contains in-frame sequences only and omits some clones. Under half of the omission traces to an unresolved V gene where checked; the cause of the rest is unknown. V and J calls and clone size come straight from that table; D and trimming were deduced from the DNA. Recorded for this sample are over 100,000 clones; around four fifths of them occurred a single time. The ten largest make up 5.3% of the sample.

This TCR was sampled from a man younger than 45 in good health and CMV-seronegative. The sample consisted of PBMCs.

The CDR3 sequence is CASGSGTSWNEQFF. The DNA reads as follows: TGTGCTAGTGGTTCAGGGACTAGTTGGAATGAGCAGTTCTTC. Rearrangement joined TRBV12-5 to TRBJ2-1, and 8 bases in between align with TRBD2. CDR1 and CDR2 (LGHNT, FRNRAP) derive from the germline V gene. From its cysteine to its phenylalanine, the CDR3 spans 14 amino acids. Only the CDR3 DNA is retained, 42 bases long and in frame from the first base. At the junction V is shortened by 4 bases and J by 7 bases; bases outside the gene matches: 6.